Below are 28 T cell receptor beta chains sequenced from a single sample in a study of blood T cell repertoires in COVID-19. Using immunoSEQ multiplex PCR, the repertoire was profiled, and TCRdb retains in-frame clones only, with some absent. The repertoire has around 68,000 clones, 70% to 85% of them found once; the top ten carry around a tenth. The sequenced material came from peripheral blood. These TCRs come from a woman aged 45-65 years with acute or convalescent COVID-19.

V is TRBV30 and J is TRBJ1-2; 7 positions agree with TRBD1. After removal of 0 bases from V and 12 bases from J, the junction contained 7 bases not matched to a gene. The germline CDR1 and CDR2 sequences are GTSNPN and SVGIG (reference sequence). There are 12 residues in the CDR3. The CDR3 sequence: CAWSVAGGMHTF. The CDR3 DNA reads as TGTGCCTGGAGTGTTGCAGGGGGTATGCACACCTTC.

This chain connects TRBV7-6 to TRBJ1-1, with a possible D match to TRBD1 (5 bases). Trimming took 1 base from V and 4 from J, leaving 10 bases between them. CDR1 is SGHVS, CDR2 FNYEAQ, per germline. The CDR3 covers 14 residues. DNA of the CDR3: TGTGCCAGCAGCTTAGAGACAGTGAGCACTGAAGCTTTCTTT. It is translated as CASSLETVSTEAFF.

The chain combines TRBV5-6 with TRBJ1-1; D is unresolved. V was clipped by 0 bases and J by 1 base, with 4 bases between them. The germline gives CDR1 SGHDT, CDR2 YYEEEE. The CDR3 runs to 13 residues. The CDR3 here is CASSLGRNTEAFF. In DNA form, the CDR3 reads TGTGCCAGCAGCTTGGGCAGGAACACTGAAGCTTTCTTT.

The V and J genes are TRBV29-1 and TRBJ2-1; 8 bases match TRBD2. The V gene end was trimmed by 4 bases and the J gene end by 8 bases; junction bases not matched to a gene: 16. CDR3 length equals 16 residues. The germline CDR1 and CDR2 sequences are SQVTM and ANQGSEA. CDR3: CSVVSSGSCLGYEQFF. DNA of the CDR3: TGCAGCGTTGTATCAAGCGGGAGCTGTTTGGGGTATGAGCAGTTCTTC.

The chain joins TRBV2 to TRBJ1-1, with 8 bases that match TRBD1. CDR3 length equals 14 residues. Per germline, CDR1 SNHLY and CDR2 FYNNEI. V was pared by 5 bases and J by 7 bases, with 9 bases of the junction left unmatched. The CDR3 region has the DNA TGTGCCAGCAGTTCCCGGACAGGGACTGGTGAAGCTTTCTTT. It is translated as CASSSRTGTGEAFF.

The chain employs TRBV9 and TRBJ1-1; D gene unclear. Trimming removed 4 bases from V and 3 bases from J, with 7 bases in between. This CDR3 contains 12 residues. Looked up from germline, CDR1 is SGDLS and CDR2 is YYNGEE. CDR3 sequence (DNA): TGTGCCAGCAGCCCTACGGACACTGAAGCTTTCTTT. It encodes CASSPTDTEAFF.

V usage is TRBV5-8 and J usage is TRBJ2-7; no clear D gene. Germline V gives CDR1 SGHTS, CDR2 YDEGEE. The CDR3 spans 14 residues. The V end was cut by 0 bases, the J end by 1 base, with 8 bases between. The CDR3 here is CASSLGPYSYEQYF. The CDR3 DNA reads TGTGCCAGCAGCTTGGGGCCGTATTCCTACGAGCAGTACTTC.

The chain employs TRBV7-9 and TRBJ1-2, with TRBD1 as a possible D gene (6 bases). Trimming cost V 0 bases and J 6 bases, with 8 bases left between them. The CDR3 covers 13 residues. In germline, CDR1 is SEHNR, CDR2 FQNEAQ (reference sequence). Here the CDR3 DNA reads TGTGCCAGCAGCTTAGCGGGGGCCAATGGCTACACCTTC. Protein: CASSLAGANGYTF.

This clone has only one observation. V gene TRBV6-6 combines with J gene TRBJ1-2; D ambiguous. The CDR3 runs to 12 residues. Germline values: CDR1 MNHNY, CDR2 SVGAGI (reference sequence). With 7 bases removed from V and 4 bases from J, the gap between germline ends came to 10 bases. The CDR3, as DNA: TGTGCCAGCAACCCGGGTACCTATGGCTACACCTTC. It is translated as CASNPGTYGYTF.

The chain recombines TRBV9 with TRBJ2-1; D gene ambiguous. The germline V and J ends were trimmed by 6 bases and 0 bases, with 13 bases remaining between them. Germline V gene sequence: CDR1 SGDLS, CDR2 YYNGEE. The CDR3 runs to 15 residues. The CDR3 sequence is CASTKEADSYNEQFF. The CDR3 bases are TGTGCCAGCACCAAAGAGGCGGACTCCTACAATGAGCAGTTCTTC.

The rearrangement uses TRBV30 and TRBJ2-7; 9 bases agree with TRBD2. The V gene's germline CDR1 is GTSNPN and CDR2 SVGIG (reference sequence). The CDR3 length is 15 residues. The V gene end was trimmed by 0 bases and the J gene end by 3 bases; junction bases not matched to a gene: 6. CDR3 amino acids: CAWSVWASGVYEQYF. Written as DNA, the CDR3 is TGTGCCTGGAGTGTTTGGGCTAGCGGGGTCTACGAGCAGTACTTC.

This chain uses TRBV15 with TRBJ1-5; D may be TRBD1 (6 bases). V was clipped by 4 bases and J by 8 bases, with 15 bases between them. The CDR3 loop spans 14 amino acids. CDR1 and CDR2 (germline): LNHNV, YYDKDF (reference sequence). CDR3 nucleotides: TGTGCCACCAGCAAAGGACAGCGCCCGGAGCCCCAGCATTTT. Translated, it gives CATSKGQRPEPQHF.

The chain joins TRBV18 to TRBJ1-1, with a tentative D call TRBD1 (6 bases). The ends were cut back, 6 bases at V and 4 bases at J, with 12 bases in the middle. CDR1 KGHSH and CDR2 LQKENI come from the germline V gene. The CDR3 has 13 residues. The DNA for the CDR3 is TGTGCCAGCTCCCTAAGACAGGCCACTGAAGCTTTCTTT. It specifies CASSLRQATEAFF.

The V gene is TRBV9, the J gene TRBJ1-2; 8 bases match TRBD1. CDR3 length: 15 amino acids. The trim removed 1 base at V and 5 bases at J, leaving 7 bases unmatched. Per germline, CDR1 SGDLS and CDR2 YYNGEE. The CDR3 nucleotides are TGTGCCAGCAGCGTAACGGACAGGGTGGAGTATGGCTACACCTTC. Its protein product is CASSVTDRVEYGYTF.

The chain carries TRBV28 and TRBJ2-3; 7 bases agree with TRBD1. The CDR3 runs 18 residues. Germline assignment: CDR1 MDHEN and CDR2 SYDVKM. The trim removed 5 bases at V and 0 bases at J, leaving 14 bases unmatched. The CDR3 is CASSGELIRDRSTDTQYF. The CDR3 coding sequence is TGTGCCAGCAGTGGGGAATTAATCCGGGACAGAAGCACAGATACGCAGTATTTT. The whole variable domain, remainder taken from reference TRBV28 and TRBJ2-3, is DVKVTQSSRYLVKRTGEKVFLECVQDMDHENMFWYRQDPGLGLRLIYFSYDVKMKEKGDIPEGYSVSREKKERFSLILESASTNQTSMYLCASSGELIRDRSTDTQYFGPGTRLTVL.

This chain connects TRBV14 to TRBJ1-2; D is unresolved. This CDR3 has 14 residues. Trimming shortened V by 0 bases and J by 3 bases, and 8 bases separated the two germline ends. The V gene's germline CDR1 is SGHDN and CDR2 FVKESK. CDR3 nucleotide sequence: TGTGCCAGCAGCCAAGAAGTAAGAGACTATGGCTACACCTTC. It yields the protein CASSQEVRDYGYTF. The complete variable domain, with remaining parts taken from reference TRBV14 and TRBJ1-2, reads EAGVTQFPSHSVIEKGQTVTLRCDPISGHDNLYWYRRVMGKEIKFLLHFVKESKQDESGMPNNRFLAERTGGTYSTLKVQPAELEDSGVYFCASSQEVRDYGYTFGSGTRLTVV.

This sequence joins TRBV2 and TRBJ1-2; possibly TRBD1 for D (5 bases). CDR1 SNHLY and CDR2 FYNNEI come from the germline V gene. V lost 3 bases and J 5 bases, leaving 13 bases between the germline ends. There are 14 residues in the CDR3. CDR3 nucleotide sequence: TGTGCCAGCAGTGATTCTGGGGAGGGGTATGGCTACACCTTC. Protein product: CASSDSGEGYGYTF.

The chain couples TRBV5-1 to TRBJ2-2, with D unclear. The V gene lost 2 bases and the J gene lost 5 bases, with 16 bases spanning the gap. This CDR3 is 16 amino acids long. CDR1 is SGHRS and CDR2 is YFSETQ in the germline V gene. CDR3: CASSLTVLSGTGELFF. The CDR3 DNA reads as TGCGCCAGCAGCTTAACAGTTTTAAGTGGGACCGGGGAGCTGTTTTTT.

The chain links TRBV7-6 to TRBJ1-2; D gene unclear. Germline V lookup: CDR1 SGHVS, CDR2 FNYEAQ. The CDR3 contains 13 residues. Trimming stripped 0 bases from V and 8 bases from J, with 10 bases between. The DNA for the CDR3 is TGTGCCAGCAGCTTAGCCGGGGAGAGCGGCTACACCTTC. Amino acids: CASSLAGESGYTF.

The gene calls are TRBV3-1 (or the pseudogene TRBV3-2) and TRBJ2-7, with 7 positions matching TRBD1. Germline V CDR1 and CDR2: LGHDT, YNNKEL (reference sequence). This CDR3 contains 17 residues. V gave up 1 base and J gave up 0 bases; unmatched junction bases: 9. Written as DNA, the CDR3 is TGTGCCAGCAGCCAAGCCGAACTCCGGGACAGCTCCTACGAGCAGTACTTC. Translation gives CASSQAELRDSSYEQYF.

The rearrangement links TRBV6-4 to TRBJ2-1; TRBD1 matches 7 bases. V trimming: 7 bases; J trimming: 5 bases; junction bases outside the gene matches: 11. The CDR3 covers 15 residues. Germline V gives CDR1 MRHNA, CDR2 SNTAGT. The CDR3 nucleotides read TGTGCCAGCAATCTGGACAGGCGGTTAGACAATGAGCAGTTCTTC. Translating it yields CASNLDRRLDNEQFF.

CDR3 sequence reads: CASSYSGGYNEQFF. The CDR3, as DNA: TGTGCCAGCAGTTACTCGGGGGGCTACAATGAGCAGTTCTTC. The chain joins TRBV6-5 to TRBJ2-1; the D gene is possibly TRBD2 (6 bases). The V gene's germline CDR1 is MNHEY and CDR2 SVGAGI. The CDR3 runs to 14 residues. Trimming took off 0 bases at V and 3 bases at J, with 6 bases between the two ends.

This chain uses TRBV3-1 (or the pseudogene TRBV3-2) with TRBJ1-1; a weak D match, TRBD1 (5 bases). This CDR3 region has 13 residues. Trimming stripped 6 bases from V and 1 base from J, with 9 bases between. CDR1 is LGHDT and CDR2 is YNNKEL in the germline V gene (reference sequence). The chain's CDR3 is CASRDSTNTEAFF. CDR3 in DNA: TGTGCCAGCAGAGACAGTACGAACACTGAAGCTTTCTTT.

The CDR3 protein is CASSWDSGLQETQYF. CDR3 DNA: TGTGCCAGCTCATGGGACAGTGGGTTACAAGAGACCCAGTACTTC. The chain carries TRBV18 and TRBJ2-5, with 7 bases identical to TRBD1. The V gene's germline CDR1 is KGHSH and CDR2 LQKENI. J gave up 2 bases and V 5 bases, and 8 bases lay outside the gene matches. The CDR3 is 15 amino acids.

CDR3 sequence reads: CASSRGNSYEQYF. For the CDR3, the DNA is TGTGCCAGCAGCCGCGGGAATTCCTACGAGCAGTACTTC. The chain couples TRBV6-6 to TRBJ2-7, with D possibly TRBD2 on 6 matching bases. The CDR3 length is 13 residues. The germline V gene has CDR1 MNHNY and CDR2 SVGAGI (reference sequence). Trimming took off 6 bases at V and 1 base at J, with 10 bases between the two ends.

The V gene is TRBV2, the J gene TRBJ1-6, with 7 bases identical to TRBD1. The J segment lost 9 bases and the V segment lost 6 bases, leaving 5 bases of the junction unmatched. From germline, CDR1 is SNHLY and CDR2 FYNNEI. CDR3 size: 13 residues. This CDR3 is CASSRDSGSPLHF. CDR3 in DNA: TGTGCCAGCAGCCGGGACAGCGGTTCACCCCTCCACTTT.

The chain combines TRBV30 with TRBJ1-3, with D possibly being TRBD1 (5 bases). This CDR3 has 15 amino acids. Germline V gene data show CDR1 as GTSNPN and CDR2 as SVGIG (reference sequence). The ends were cut back, 0 bases at V and 4 bases at J, with 13 bases in the middle. The CDR3 loop reads CAWSVSGKGGNTIYF. The CDR3 DNA sequence: TGTGCCTGGAGTGTGTCTGGAAAGGGGGGAAACACCATATATTTT.

This rearrangement joins TRBV3-1 (or the pseudogene TRBV3-2) to TRBJ1-1; no clear D. The germline V and J ends were trimmed by 4 bases and 0 bases, with 9 bases remaining between them. The length of the CDR3 is 14 residues. Germline loops: CDR1 LGHDT, CDR2 YNNKEL (reference sequence). The CDR3 spells CASSLSEVNTEAFF. The CDR3 nucleotides are TGTGCCAGCAGCCTCAGTGAGGTGAACACTGAAGCTTTCTTT.